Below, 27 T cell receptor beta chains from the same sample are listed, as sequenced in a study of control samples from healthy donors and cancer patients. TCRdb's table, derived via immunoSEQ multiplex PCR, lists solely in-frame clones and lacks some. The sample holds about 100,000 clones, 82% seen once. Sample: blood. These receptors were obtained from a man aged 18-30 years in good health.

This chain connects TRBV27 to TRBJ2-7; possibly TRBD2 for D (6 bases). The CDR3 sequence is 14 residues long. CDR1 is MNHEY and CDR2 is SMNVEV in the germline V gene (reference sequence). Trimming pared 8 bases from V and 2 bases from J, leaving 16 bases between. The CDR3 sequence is CASGPRGNPYEQYF. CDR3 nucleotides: TGTGCCAGCGGCCCTCGGGGGAACCCCTACGAGCAGTACTTC.

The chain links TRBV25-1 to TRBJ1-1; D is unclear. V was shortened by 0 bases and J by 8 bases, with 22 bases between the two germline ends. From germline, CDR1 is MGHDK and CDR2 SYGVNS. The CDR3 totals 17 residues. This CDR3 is CASSEYFPGLGMSEAFF. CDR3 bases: TGTGCCAGCAGTGAATATTTCCCAGGCCTCGGGATGAGCGAAGCTTTCTTT.

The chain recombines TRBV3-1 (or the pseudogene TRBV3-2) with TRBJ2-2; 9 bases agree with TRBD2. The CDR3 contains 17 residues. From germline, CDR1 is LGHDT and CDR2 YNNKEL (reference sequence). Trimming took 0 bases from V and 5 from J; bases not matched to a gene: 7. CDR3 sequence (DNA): TGTGCCAGCAGCCAAGAAGTATTAGCGGGGGTAACCGGGGAGCTGTTTTTT. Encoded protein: CASSQEVLAGVTGELFF.

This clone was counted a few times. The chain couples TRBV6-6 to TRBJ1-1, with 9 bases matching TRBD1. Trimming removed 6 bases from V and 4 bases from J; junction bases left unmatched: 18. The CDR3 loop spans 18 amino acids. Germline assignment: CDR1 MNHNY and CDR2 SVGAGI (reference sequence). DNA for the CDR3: TGTGCCAGCAGCCGAAGTACCGGGACAGGGCGAAAGGGCACTGAAGCTTTCTTT. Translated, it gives CASSRSTGTGRKGTEAFF.

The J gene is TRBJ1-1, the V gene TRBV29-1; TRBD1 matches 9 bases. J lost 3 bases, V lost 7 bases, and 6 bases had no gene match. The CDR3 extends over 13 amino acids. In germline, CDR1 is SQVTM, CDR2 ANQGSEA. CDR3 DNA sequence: TGCAGCGCACCCGGGACAGGGTACACTGAAGCTTTCTTT. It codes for CSAPGTGYTEAFF.

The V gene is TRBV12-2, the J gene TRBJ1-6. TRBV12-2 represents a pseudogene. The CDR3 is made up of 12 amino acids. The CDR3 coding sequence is TGTGCAAGTCGCTACCGGTTGGAGGCCCTCCACTTT. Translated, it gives CASRYRLEALHF.

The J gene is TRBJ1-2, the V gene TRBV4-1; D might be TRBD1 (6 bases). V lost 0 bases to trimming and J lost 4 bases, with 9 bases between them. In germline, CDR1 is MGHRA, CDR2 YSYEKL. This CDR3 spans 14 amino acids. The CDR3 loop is CASSQEGRGYGYTF. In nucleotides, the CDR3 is TGCGCCAGCAGCCAAGAGGGCAGGGGCTATGGCTACACCTTC.

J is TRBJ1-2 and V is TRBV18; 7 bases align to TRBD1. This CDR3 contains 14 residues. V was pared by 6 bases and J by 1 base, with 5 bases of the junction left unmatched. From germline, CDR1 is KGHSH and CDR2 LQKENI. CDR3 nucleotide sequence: TGTGCCAGCTCGCCGGGACAGAATAACTATGGCTACACCTTC. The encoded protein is CASSPGQNNYGYTF.

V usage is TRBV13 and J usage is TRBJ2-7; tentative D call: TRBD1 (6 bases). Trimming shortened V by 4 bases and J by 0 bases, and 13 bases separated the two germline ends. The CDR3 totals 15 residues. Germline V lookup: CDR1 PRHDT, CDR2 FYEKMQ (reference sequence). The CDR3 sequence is CASSSRTGYSYEQYF. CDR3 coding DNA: TGTGCCAGCAGCTCCCGAACAGGGTACTCCTACGAGCAGTACTTC.

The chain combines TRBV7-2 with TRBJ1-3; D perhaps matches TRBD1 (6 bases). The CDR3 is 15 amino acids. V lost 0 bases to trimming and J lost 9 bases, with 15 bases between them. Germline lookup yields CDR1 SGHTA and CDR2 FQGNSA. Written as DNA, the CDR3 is TGTGCCAGCAGCTTAGCGGGGACGGGGGCACGCACCATATATTTT. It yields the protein CASSLAGTGARTIYF.

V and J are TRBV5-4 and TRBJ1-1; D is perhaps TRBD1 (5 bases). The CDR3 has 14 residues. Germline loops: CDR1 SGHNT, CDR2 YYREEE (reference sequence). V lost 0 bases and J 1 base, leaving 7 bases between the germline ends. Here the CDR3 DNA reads TGTGCCAGCAGCTTGGTAAGGGGGAACACTGAAGCTTTCTTT. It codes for CASSLVRGNTEAFF.

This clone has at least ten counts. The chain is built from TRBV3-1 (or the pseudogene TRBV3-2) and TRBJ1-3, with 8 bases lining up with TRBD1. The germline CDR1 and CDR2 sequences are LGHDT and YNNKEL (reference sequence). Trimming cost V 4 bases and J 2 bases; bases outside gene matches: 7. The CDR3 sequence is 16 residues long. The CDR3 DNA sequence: TGTGCCAGCAGCCGTGAGACAGGGGTGGCTGGAAACACCATATATTTT. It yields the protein CASSRETGVAGNTIYF.

CDR3 DNA: TGTGCCAGCAGCCCCGGGACAGGGGCAAGCTCACCCCTCCACTTT. It yields the protein CASSPGTGASSPLHF. This chain uses TRBV7-2 with TRBJ1-6; 10 nucleotides align to TRBD1. Germline loops: CDR1 SGHTA, CDR2 FQGNSA. This CDR3 region has 15 residues. V gave up 5 bases and J gave up 10 bases; unmatched junction bases: 8. Variable domain in full (rest from reference TRBV7-2 and TRBJ1-6): GAGVSQSPSNKVTEKGKDVELRCDPISGHTALYWYRQSLGQGLEFLIYFQGNSAPDKSGLPSDRFSAERTGGSVSTLTIQRTQQEDSAVYLCASSPGTGASSPLHFGNGTRLTVT.

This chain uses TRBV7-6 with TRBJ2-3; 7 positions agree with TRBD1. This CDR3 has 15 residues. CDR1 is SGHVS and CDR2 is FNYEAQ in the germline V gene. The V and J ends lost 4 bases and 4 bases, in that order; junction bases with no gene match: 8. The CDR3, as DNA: TGTGCCAGCAGCTCAATTACAGGGGAGCCAGATACGCAGTATTTT. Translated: CASSSITGEPDTQYF.

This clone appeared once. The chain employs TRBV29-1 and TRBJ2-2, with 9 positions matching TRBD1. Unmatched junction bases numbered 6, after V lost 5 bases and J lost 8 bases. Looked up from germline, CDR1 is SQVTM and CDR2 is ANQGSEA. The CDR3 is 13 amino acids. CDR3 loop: CSVRTGGSGELFF. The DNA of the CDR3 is TGCAGCGTTAGAACAGGGGGCTCTGGGGAGCTGTTTTTT.

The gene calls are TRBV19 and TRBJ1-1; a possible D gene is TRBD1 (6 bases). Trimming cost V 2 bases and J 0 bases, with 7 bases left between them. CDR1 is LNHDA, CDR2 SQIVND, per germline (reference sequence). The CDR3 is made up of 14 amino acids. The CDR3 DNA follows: TGTGCCAGTAGTATATCAGGGGTGAACACTGAAGCTTTCTTT. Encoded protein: CASSISGVNTEAFF.

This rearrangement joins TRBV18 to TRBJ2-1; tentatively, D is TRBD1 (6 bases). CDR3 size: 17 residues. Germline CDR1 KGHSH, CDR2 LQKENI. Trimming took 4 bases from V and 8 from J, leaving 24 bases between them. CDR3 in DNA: TGTGCCAGCTCACGCCCTCTGGAAGGGGCAGCAGGGGATGAGCAGTTCTTC. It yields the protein CASSRPLEGAAGDEQFF.

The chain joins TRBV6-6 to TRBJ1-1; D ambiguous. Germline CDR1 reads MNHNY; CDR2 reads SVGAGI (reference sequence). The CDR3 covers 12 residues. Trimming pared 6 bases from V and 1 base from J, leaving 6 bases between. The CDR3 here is CASSPQNTEAFF. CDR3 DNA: TGTGCCAGCAGCCCCCAGAACACTGAAGCTTTCTTT.

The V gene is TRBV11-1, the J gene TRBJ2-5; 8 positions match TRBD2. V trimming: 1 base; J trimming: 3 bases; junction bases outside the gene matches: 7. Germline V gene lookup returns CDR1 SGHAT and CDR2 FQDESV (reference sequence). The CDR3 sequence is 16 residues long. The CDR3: CASSLGTSFKEETQYF. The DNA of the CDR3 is TGTGCCAGCAGCTTAGGGACTAGCTTCAAGGAAGAGACCCAGTACTTC.

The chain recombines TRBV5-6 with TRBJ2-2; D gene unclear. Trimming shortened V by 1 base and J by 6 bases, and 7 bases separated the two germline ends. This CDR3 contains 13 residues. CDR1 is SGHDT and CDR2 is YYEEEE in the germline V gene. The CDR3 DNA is TGTGCCAGCAGCTTGATTCTCGCCGGGGAGCTGTTTTTT. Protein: CASSLILAGELFF.

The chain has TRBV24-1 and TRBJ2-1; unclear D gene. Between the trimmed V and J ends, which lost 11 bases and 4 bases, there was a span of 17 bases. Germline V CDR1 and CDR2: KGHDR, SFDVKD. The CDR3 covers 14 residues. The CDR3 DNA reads TGTGCCAGGGCCCGGACGGTGCATTACAATGAGCAGTTCTTC. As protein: CARARTVHYNEQFF.

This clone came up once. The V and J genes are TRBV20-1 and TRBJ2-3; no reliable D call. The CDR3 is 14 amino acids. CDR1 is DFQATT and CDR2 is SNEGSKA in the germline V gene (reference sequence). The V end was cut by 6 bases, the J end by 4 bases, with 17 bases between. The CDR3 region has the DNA TGCAGTGCCAGTAGCCCAATAAGGCCAGATACGCAGTATTTT. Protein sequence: CSASSPIRPDTQYF.

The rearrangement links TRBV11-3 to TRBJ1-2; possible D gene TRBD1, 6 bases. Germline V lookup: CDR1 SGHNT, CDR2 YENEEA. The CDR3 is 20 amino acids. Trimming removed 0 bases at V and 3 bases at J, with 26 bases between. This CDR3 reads CASSLEPGQNRRSPHYGYTF. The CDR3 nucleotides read TGTGCCAGCAGCTTAGAGCCCGGACAGAACCGACGGTCACCACACTATGGCTACACCTTC.

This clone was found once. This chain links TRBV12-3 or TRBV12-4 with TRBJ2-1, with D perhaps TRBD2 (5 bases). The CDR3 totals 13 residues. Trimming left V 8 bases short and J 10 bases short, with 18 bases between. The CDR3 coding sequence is TGTGCCAGCGAGGGCCCACGCCACTTCGAGCAGTTCTTC. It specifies CASEGPRHFEQFF.

CDR3 sequence: CASSEEGHGEKLFF. The CDR3, as DNA: TGTGCCAGCAGTGAGGAGGGGCACGGGGAAAAACTGTTTTTT. V gene TRBV25-1 combines with J gene TRBJ1-4, with D possibly being TRBD1 (5 bases). Germline V gene sequence: CDR1 MGHDK, CDR2 SYGVNS. Trimming took 3 bases from V and 8 from J, leaving 13 bases between them. This CDR3 has 14 amino acids.

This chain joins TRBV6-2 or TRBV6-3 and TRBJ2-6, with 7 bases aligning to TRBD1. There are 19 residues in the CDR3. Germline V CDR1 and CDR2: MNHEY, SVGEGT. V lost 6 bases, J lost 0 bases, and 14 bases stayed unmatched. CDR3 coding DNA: TGTGCCAGCAGCCCACCCCAGACAGGGATGAGCTCTGGGGCCAACGTCCTGACTTTC. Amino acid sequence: CASSPPQTGMSSGANVLTF.

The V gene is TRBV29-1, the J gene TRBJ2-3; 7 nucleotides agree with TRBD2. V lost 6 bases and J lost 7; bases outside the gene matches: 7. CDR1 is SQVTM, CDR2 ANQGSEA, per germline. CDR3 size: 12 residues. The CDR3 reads CSVLAGDNTQYF. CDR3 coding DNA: TGCAGCGTCCTTGCGGGGGATAATACGCAGTATTTT.